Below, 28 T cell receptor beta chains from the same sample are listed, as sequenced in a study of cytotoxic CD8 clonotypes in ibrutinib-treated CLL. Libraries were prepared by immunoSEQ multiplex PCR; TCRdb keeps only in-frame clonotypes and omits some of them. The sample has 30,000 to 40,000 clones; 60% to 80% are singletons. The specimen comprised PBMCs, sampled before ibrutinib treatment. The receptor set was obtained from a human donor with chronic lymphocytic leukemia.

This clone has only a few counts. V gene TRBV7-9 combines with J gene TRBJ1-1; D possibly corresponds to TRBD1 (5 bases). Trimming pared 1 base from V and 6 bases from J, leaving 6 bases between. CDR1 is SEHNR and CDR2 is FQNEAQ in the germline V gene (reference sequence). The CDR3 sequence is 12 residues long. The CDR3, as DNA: TGTGCCAGCAGCTTAGGGGACCCTGAAGCTTTCTTT. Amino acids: CASSLGDPEAFF.

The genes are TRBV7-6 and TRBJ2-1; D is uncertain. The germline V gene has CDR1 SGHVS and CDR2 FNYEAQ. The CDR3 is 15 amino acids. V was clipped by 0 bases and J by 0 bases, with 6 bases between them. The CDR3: CASSLAESSYNEQFF. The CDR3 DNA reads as TGTGCCAGCAGCTTAGCGGAGTCCTCCTACAATGAGCAGTTCTTC.

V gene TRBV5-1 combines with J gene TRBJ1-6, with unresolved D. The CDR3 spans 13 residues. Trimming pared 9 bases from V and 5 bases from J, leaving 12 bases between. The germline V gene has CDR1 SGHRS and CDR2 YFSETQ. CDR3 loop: CATRLVDNSPLHF. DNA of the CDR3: TGCGCCACACGACTCGTTGATAATTCACCCCTCCACTTT.

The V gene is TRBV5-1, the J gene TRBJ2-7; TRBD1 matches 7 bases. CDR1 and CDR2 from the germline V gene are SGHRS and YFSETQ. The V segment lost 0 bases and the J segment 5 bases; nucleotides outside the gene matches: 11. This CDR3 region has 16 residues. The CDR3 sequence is CASSLVATGPFDEQYF. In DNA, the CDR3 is TGCGCCAGCAGCTTGGTGGCGACAGGGCCCTTTGACGAGCAGTACTTC.

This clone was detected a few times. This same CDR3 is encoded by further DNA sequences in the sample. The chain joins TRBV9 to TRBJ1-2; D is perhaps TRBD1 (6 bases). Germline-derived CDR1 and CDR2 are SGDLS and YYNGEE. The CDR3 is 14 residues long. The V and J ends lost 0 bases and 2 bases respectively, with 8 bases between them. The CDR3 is CASSVAQGNYGYTF. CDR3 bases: TGTGCCAGCAGCGTAGCTCAGGGGAACTATGGCTACACCTTC.

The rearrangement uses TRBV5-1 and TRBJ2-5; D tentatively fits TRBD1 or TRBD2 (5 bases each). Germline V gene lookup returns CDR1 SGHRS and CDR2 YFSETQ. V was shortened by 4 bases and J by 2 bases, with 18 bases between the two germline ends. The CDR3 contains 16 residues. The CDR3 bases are TGCGCCAGCAGCGGGGGAGTACAGATCCGACAAGAGACCCAGTACTTC. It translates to CASSGGVQIRQETQYF.

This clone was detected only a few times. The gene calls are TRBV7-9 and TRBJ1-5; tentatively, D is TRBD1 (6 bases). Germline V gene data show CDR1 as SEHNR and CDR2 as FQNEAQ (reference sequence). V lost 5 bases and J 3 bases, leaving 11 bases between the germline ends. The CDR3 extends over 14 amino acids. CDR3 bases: TGTGCCAGCAGCGGCAGGGGAGCCAATCAGCCCCAGCATTTT. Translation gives CASSGRGANQPQHF.

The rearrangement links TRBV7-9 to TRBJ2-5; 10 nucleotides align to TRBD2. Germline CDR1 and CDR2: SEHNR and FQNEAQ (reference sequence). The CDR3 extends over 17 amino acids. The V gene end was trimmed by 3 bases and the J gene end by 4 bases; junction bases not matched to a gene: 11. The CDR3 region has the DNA TGTGCCAGCAGCTTCCCGAGGGTAGCGGGAGGTGGAGAGACCCAGTACTTC. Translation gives CASSFPRVAGGGETQYF.

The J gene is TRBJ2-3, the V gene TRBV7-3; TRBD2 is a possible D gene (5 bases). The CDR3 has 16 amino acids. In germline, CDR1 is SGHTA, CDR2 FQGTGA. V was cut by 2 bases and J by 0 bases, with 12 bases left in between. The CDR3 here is CASSLQLATSTDTQYF. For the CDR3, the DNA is TGTGCCAGCAGCTTACAGCTAGCCACTAGCACAGATACGCAGTATTTT. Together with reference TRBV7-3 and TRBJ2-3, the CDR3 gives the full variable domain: GAGVSQTPSNKVTEKGKYVELRCDPISGHTALYWYRQSLGQGPEFLIYFQGTGAADDSGLPNDRFFAVRPEGSVSTLKIQRTERGDSAVYLCASSLQLATSTDTQYFGPGTRLTVL.

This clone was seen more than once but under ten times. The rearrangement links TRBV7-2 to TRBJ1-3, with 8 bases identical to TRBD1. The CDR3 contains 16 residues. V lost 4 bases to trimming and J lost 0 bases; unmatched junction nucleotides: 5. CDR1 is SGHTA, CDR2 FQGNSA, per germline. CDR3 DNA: TGTGCCAGCAGCTGGACAGGGCTTCTCTCTGGAAACACCATATATTTT. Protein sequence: CASSWTGLLSGNTIYF.

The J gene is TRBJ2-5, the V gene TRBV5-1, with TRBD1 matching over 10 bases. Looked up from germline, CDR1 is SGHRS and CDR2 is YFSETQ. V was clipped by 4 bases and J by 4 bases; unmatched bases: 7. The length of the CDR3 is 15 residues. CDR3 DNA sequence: TGCGCCAGCAGCACAACCGGGACAGGGGCAGAGACCCAGTACTTC. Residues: CASSTTGTGAETQYF.

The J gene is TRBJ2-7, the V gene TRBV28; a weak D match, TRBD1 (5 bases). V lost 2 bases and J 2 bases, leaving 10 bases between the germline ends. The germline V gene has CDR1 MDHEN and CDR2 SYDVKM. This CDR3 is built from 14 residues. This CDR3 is CASSLRGIPYEQYF. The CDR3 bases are TGTGCCAGCAGTTTAAGGGGAATTCCCTACGAGCAGTACTTC.

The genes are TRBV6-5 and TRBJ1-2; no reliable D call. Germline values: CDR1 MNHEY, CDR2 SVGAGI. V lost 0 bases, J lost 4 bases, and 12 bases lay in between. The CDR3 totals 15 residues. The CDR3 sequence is CASSYSGILSYGYTF. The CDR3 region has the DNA TGTGCCAGCAGTTACTCAGGCATCCTATCCTATGGCTACACCTTC.

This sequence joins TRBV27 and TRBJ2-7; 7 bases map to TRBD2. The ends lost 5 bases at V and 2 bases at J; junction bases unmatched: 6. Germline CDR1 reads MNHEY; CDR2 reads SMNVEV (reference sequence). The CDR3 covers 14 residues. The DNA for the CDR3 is TGTGCCAGCAGTACCAGGGACTATCCCTACGAGCAGTACTTC. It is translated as CASSTRDYPYEQYF.

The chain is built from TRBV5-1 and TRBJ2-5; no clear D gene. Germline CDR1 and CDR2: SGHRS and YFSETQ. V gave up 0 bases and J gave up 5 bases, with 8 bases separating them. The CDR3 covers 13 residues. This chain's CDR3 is CASSLEWVETQYF. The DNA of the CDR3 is TGCGCCAGCAGCTTGGAGTGGGTTGAGACCCAGTACTTC.

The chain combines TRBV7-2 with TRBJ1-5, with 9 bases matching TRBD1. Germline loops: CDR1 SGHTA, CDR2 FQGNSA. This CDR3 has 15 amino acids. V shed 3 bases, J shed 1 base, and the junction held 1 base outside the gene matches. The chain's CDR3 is CASSLGQGSNQPQHF. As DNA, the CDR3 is TGTGCCAGCAGCTTGGGACAGGGCAGCAATCAGCCCCAGCATTTT. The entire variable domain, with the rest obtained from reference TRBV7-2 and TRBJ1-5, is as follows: GAGVSQSPSNKVTEKGKDVELRCDPISGHTALYWYRQSLGQGLEFLIYFQGNSAPDKSGLPSDRFSAERTGGSVSTLTIQRTQQEDSAVYLCASSLGQGSNQPQHFGDGTRLSIL.

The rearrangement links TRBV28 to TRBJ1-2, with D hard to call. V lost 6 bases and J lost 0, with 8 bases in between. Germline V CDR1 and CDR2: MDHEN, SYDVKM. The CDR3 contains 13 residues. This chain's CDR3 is CASRPQSNYGYTF. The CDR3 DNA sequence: TGTGCCAGCAGACCCCAATCTAACTATGGCTACACCTTC.

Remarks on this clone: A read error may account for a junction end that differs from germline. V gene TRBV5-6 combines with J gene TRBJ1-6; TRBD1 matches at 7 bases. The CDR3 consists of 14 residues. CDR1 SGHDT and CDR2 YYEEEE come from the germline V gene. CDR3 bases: TGTGCCAGCAGTTTGGGACAGACAAATTCACCCCTCCACTTT. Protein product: CASSLGQTNSPLHF.

The CDR3 bases are TGTGCCAGCAGTCCCTTTAGCGGGGGCTACGAGCAGTACTTC. It translates to CASSPFSGGYEQYF. The rearrangement joins TRBV28 to TRBJ2-7, with 9 bases aligning to TRBD2. The CDR3 length is 14 residues. Germline CDR1 MDHEN, CDR2 SYDVKM. V lost 5 bases, J lost 3 bases, and 5 bases stayed unmatched.

CDR3 in DNA: TGTGCCAGCAGCCTGACAGACGAAGGTTCACCCCTCCACTTT. Protein: CASSLTDEGSPLHF. The chain uses TRBV28 and TRBJ1-6, with D possibly TRBD1 on 5 matching bases. The CDR3 totals 14 residues. The V end was cut by 6 bases, the J end by 9 bases, with 15 bases between. Germline-derived CDR1 and CDR2 are MDHEN and SYDVKM.

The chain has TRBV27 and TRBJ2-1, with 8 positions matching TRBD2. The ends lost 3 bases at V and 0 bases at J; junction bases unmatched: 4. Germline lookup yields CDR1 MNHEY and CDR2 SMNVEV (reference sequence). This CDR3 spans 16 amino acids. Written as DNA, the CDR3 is TGTGCCAGCAGTTTTGACAGCGGGAGCTCCTACAATGAGCAGTTCTTC. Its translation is CASSFDSGSSYNEQFF.

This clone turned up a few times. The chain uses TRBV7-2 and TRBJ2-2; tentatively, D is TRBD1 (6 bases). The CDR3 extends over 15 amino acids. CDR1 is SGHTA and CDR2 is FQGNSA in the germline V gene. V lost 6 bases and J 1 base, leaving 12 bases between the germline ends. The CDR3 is CASRSGVGNTGELFF. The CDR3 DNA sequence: TGTGCCAGCAGATCAGGGGTGGGGAACACCGGGGAGCTGTTTTTT.

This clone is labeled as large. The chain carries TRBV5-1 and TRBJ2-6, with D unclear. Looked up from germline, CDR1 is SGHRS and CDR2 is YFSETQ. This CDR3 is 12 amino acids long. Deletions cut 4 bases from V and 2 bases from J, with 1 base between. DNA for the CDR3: TGCGCCAGCAGCACTGGGGCCAACGTCCTGACTTTC. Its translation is CASSTGANVLTF. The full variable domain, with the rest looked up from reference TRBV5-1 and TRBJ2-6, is KAGVTQTPRYLIKTRGQQVTLSCSPISGHRSVSWYQQTPGQGLQFLFEYFSETQRNKGNFPGRFSGRQFSNSRSEMNVSTLELGDSALYLCASSTGANVLTFGAGSRLTVL.

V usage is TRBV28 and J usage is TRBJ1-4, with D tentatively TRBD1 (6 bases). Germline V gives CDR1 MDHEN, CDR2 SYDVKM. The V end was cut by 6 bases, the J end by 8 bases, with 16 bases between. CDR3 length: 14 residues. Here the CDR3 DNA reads TGTGCCAGCAGCCCGGGACACCGGAGGGAAAAACTGTTTTTT. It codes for CASSPGHRREKLFF.

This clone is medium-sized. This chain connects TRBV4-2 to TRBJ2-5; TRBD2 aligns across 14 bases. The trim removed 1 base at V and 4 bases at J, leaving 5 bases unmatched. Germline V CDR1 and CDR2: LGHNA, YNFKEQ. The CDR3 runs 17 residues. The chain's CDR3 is CASSQVTSGGAPETQYF. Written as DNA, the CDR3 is TGTGCCAGCAGCCAAGTGACTAGCGGGGGGGCCCCAGAGACCCAGTACTTC.

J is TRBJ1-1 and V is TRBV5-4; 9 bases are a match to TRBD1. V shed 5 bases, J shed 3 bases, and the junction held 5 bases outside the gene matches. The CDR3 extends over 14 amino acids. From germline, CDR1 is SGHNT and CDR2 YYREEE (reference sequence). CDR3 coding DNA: TGTGCCAGCAGTTCGAACAGGGGGCACACTGAAGCTTTCTTT. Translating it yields CASSSNRGHTEAFF.

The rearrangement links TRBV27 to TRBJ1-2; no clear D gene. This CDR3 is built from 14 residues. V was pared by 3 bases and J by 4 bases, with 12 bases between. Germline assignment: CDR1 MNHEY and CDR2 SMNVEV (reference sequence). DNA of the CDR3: TGTGCCAGCAGTTTTCGGGATCAAGGCTATGGCTACACCTTC. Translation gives CASSFRDQGYGYTF.

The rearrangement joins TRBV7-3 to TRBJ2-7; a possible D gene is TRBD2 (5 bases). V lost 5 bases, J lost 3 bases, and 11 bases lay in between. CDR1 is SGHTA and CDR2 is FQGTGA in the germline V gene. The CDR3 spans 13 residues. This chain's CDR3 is CASSRGRDYEQYF. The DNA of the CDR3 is TGTGCCAGCAGCCGAGGACGGGACTACGAGCAGTACTTC.